The next 7 T cell receptor beta chains were all read from a single sample in a study of T cells in Graves' hyperthyroidism and ophthalmopathy. Researchers took RNA transcripts and amplified the TCR beta CDR3 regions from them. First-round RT-PCR of the TCR CDR3 relied on the HTBI primer set. TCRdb reprocessed the multiplex PCR reads via MiXCR and lists one record per CDR3 protein. The table lists about 180,000 distinct CDR3 sequences, approximately 15% of them singletons. The sequencing input was blood. All receptors come from a woman aged 50 to 60 with Graves' hyperthyroidism.

This clonotype occurred many times. V usage is TRBV5-1 and J usage is TRBJ2-1; 12 nucleotides line up with TRBD2. The CDR3 runs to 15 residues. Germline V gives CDR1 SGHRS, CDR2 YFSETQ. The ends lost 4 bases at V and 4 bases at J; junction bases unmatched: 3. The CDR3 here is CASSRTSGDYNEQFF. For the CDR3, the DNA is TGCGCCAGCAGCAGGACTAGCGGGGATTACAATGAGCAGTTCTTC.

This chain uses TRBV7-3 with TRBJ2-1; no definite D call. Germline values: CDR1 SGHTA, CDR2 FQGTGA. V lost 1 base and J lost 0, with 10 bases in between. CDR3 length: 16 amino acids. The CDR3, as DNA: TGTGCCAGCAGCTTAAGCCATACCATCTCCTACAATGAGCAGTTCTTC. This translates into CASSLSHTISYNEQFF.

At least ten counts were recorded for this clonotype. The chain has TRBV2 and TRBJ1-5, with TRBD1 identical over 11 bases. With V trimmed by 6 bases and J by 0 bases, 10 bases remained unmatched. The CDR3 is 18 amino acids. Germline V lookup: CDR1 SNHLY, CDR2 FYNNEI. The CDR3 loop is CASRKSGQGVGSNQPQHF. CDR3 DNA: TGTGCCAGCAGAAAGTCGGGACAGGGGGTTGGTAGCAATCAGCCCCAGCATTTT.

Ten or more counts support this clonotype. The rearrangement joins TRBV5-1 to TRBJ2-3; D possibly uses TRBD1 or TRBD2 (5 bases each). Trimming took off 5 bases at V and 5 bases at J, with 15 bases between the two ends. The CDR3 contains 14 residues. Germline V CDR1 and CDR2: SGHRS, YFSETQ. CDR3 coding DNA: TGCGCCAGCAGTCCGGGACGGAGAGGAGATACGCAGTATTTT. This encodes CASSPGRRGDTQYF.

This clonotype was observed at least ten times. This chain links TRBV12-3 or TRBV12-4 with TRBJ2-1; 9 bases are a match to TRBD2. V was pared by 8 bases and J by 4 bases, with 12 bases of the junction left unmatched. This CDR3 has 16 amino acids. The DNA of the CDR3 is TGTGCCAGCCGGCGCGGCGGGGGGGCTAGGTACAATGAGCAGTTCTTC. Translated: CASRRGGGARYNEQFF.

This clonotype was observed a few times. The chain carries TRBV20-1 and TRBJ1-4, with D tentatively TRBD1 (6 bases). CDR3 length: 15 residues. V was shortened by 3 bases and J by 0 bases, with 11 bases between the two germline ends. Germline V gene data show CDR1 as DFQATT and CDR2 as SNEGSKA (reference sequence). CDR3 region: CSARGGATTNEKLFF. The CDR3 DNA reads as TGCAGTGCTAGGGGGGGGGCAACAACTAATGAAAAACTGTTTTTT.

This clonotype showed up many times. The chain is built from TRBV3-1 and TRBJ1-1; possibly TRBD1 for D (6 bases). Germline loops: CDR1 LGHDT, CDR2 YNNKEL (reference sequence). The CDR3 spans 13 residues. Trimming took off 2 bases at V and 5 bases at J, with 9 bases between the two ends. The CDR3 protein is CASSQSGVTEAFF. In DNA, the CDR3 is TGTGCCAGCAGCCAATCAGGGGTGACTGAAGCTTTCTTT. The full variable domain, its missing parts supplied by reference TRBV3-1 and TRBJ1-1, is DTAVSQTPKYLVTQMGNDKSIKCEQNLGHDTMYWYKQDSKKFLKIMFSYNNKELIINETVPNRFSPKSPDKAHLNLHINSLELGDSAVYFCASSQSGVTEAFFGQGTRLTVV.